The source of this T cell receptor (beta chain) is a study of cytomegalovirus exposure and HLA in healthy donors. Comment on this clone: Its antigen is currently unknown.

Study outcomes and limitations: Productive rates of about 90% or about 30% were seen for most TCR beta V segments in an earlier analysis. Association with HLA alleles at 0.05 false discovery rate was found for 15,000 to 20,000 TCR beta sequences in a later analysis.

With 60 Vbeta and 13 Jbeta primers, the PCR was carried out. In the original processing: Later, 80 million or so unique TCR beta chains were counted in an analysis, and roughly 11 million of them were shared. Generated by immunoSEQ multiplex PCR, the TCRdb table keeps only in-frame clones and is missing some. Clone size and V and J calls were adopted from that table, with D and trimming inferred from the DNA. The table lists roughly 160,000 clones, over 80% of them singletons. The CDR3 consists of 11 residues. Per germline, CDR1 SNHLY and CDR2 FYNNEI. V was clipped by 10 bases and J by 8 bases, with 14 bases between them.

This clonotype was sampled from a boy under 10 years old in good health and CMV-seronegative. The chain recombines TRBV2 with TRBJ1-1; D gene uncertain. The sequencing input was PBMCs. The CDR3 nucleotides read TGTGCCACCGCTAAAACGGTAGAAGCTTTCTTT. Translation: CATAKTVEAFF.